These 26 T cell receptor beta chains were all obtained from the same sample, sequenced in a study of blood T cell repertoires in COVID-19. Method: immunoSEQ multiplex PCR; TCRdb's copy keeps in-frame clones and lacks some. This sample has about 8,300 clones, with around 90% found just once. What was sequenced was peripheral blood. The receptors originated from a human donor in a cohort sampled during active COVID-19.

The chain joins TRBV7-9 to TRBJ2-6; 12 bases align to TRBD1. J gave up 3 bases and V 0 bases, and 3 bases lay outside the gene matches. CDR1 is SEHNR and CDR2 is FQNEAQ in the germline V gene (reference sequence). CDR3 size: 18 residues. The chain's CDR3 is CASSLAGQGAHGANVLTF. CDR3 DNA: TGTGCCAGCAGCTTAGCGGGACAGGGGGCGCATGGGGCCAACGTCCTGACTTTC. The variable domain in full, completed from reference TRBV7-9 and TRBJ2-6, reads DTGVSQNPRHKITKRGQNVTFRCDPISEHNRLYWYRQTLGQGPEFLTYFQNEAQLEKSRLLSDRFSAERPKGSFSTLEIQRTEQGDSAMYLCASSLAGQGAHGANVLTFGAGSRLTVL.

The chain couples TRBV4-1 to TRBJ2-7, with a weak D call TRBD1 (7 bases). The V end was cut by 5 bases, the J end by 3 bases, with 20 bases between. This CDR3 has 16 residues. Per the germline V gene, CDR1 is MGHRA and CDR2 is YSYEKL. The CDR3 DNA is TGCGCCAGCAGCTATGGGGGGACACAGGGGTACTACGAGCAGTACTTC. Protein: CASSYGGTQGYYEQYF.

The rearrangement links TRBV5-1 to TRBJ2-7; 7 bases line up with TRBD2. CDR3 size: 15 residues. Unmatched junction bases numbered 9, after V lost 4 bases and J lost 2 bases. The V gene's germline CDR1 is SGHRS and CDR2 YFSETQ. The CDR3 region has the DNA TGCGCCAGCAGCCCTGTGGGCGGGGGAACCTACGAGCAGTACTTC. This gives the protein CASSPVGGGTYEQYF. Full variable domain (remainder filled in from reference TRBV5-1 and TRBJ2-7): KAGVTQTPRYLIKTRGQQVTLSCSPISGHRSVSWYQQTPGQGLQFLFEYFSETQRNKGNFPGRFSGRQFSNSRSEMNVSTLELGDSALYLCASSPVGGGTYEQYFGPGTRLTVT.

This clone showed up just a few times. The rearrangement joins TRBV5-8 to TRBJ2-7, with unresolved D. Trimming pared 4 bases from V and 3 bases from J, leaving 8 bases between. Germline loops: CDR1 SGHTS, CDR2 YDEGEE. The CDR3 is 12 amino acids. CDR3 sequence reads: CASSLPGYEQYF. The CDR3 coding sequence is TGTGCCAGCAGCCTTCCGGGCTACGAGCAGTACTTC.

The CDR3 protein is CASSIAESSYNEQFF. The DNA for the CDR3 is TGTGCCAGTAGTATAGCAGAAAGTTCCTACAATGAGCAGTTCTTC. The rearrangement links TRBV19 to TRBJ2-1; D unresolved. From germline, CDR1 is LNHDA and CDR2 SQIVND (reference sequence). This CDR3 is 15 amino acids long. V was pared by 1 base and J by 1 base, with 8 bases between.

The V gene is TRBV5-6, the J gene TRBJ2-1, with 8 bases matching TRBD1. The CDR3 covers 16 residues. The V and J ends lost 0 bases and 5 bases, in that order; junction bases with no gene match: 7. CDR1 and CDR2 from the germline V gene are SGHDT and YYEEEE. The CDR3 loop is CASSLAAGGRDNEQFF. CDR3 nucleotide sequence: TGTGCCAGCAGCTTGGCCGCAGGGGGCCGTGACAATGAGCAGTTCTTC.

This chain connects TRBV5-1 to TRBJ2-2, with 10 bases matching TRBD2. V dropped 4 bases and J dropped 1; count of bases not matched to a gene: 1. The CDR3 sequence is 15 residues long. Germline V lookup: CDR1 SGHRS, CDR2 YFSETQ. The chain's CDR3 is CASSLAGVNTGELFF. The CDR3 DNA reads TGCGCCAGCAGCCTAGCGGGAGTGAACACCGGGGAGCTGTTTTTT.

J is TRBJ2-7 and V is TRBV7-2; D may be TRBD2 (6 bases). Germline CDR1 and CDR2: SGHTA and FQGNSA. The CDR3 consists of 13 residues. Trimming pared 1 base from V and 7 bases from J, leaving 11 bases between. The CDR3 here is CASSLVLGGEQYF. The CDR3 coding sequence is TGTGCCAGCAGCTTAGTGTTGGGGGGAGAGCAGTACTTC.

The chain joins TRBV6-5 to TRBJ2-2; TRBD1 aligns across 8 bases. The V gene end was trimmed by 10 bases and the J gene end by 4 bases; junction bases not matched to a gene: 8. The CDR3 runs 14 residues. Germline CDR1 MNHEY, CDR2 SVGAGI. In DNA, the CDR3 is TGTGCCACCGCGACAGGGGCTGGCACCGGGGAGCTGTTTTTT. Translated, it gives CATATGAGTGELFF.

The V and J genes are TRBV3-1 (or the pseudogene TRBV3-2) and TRBJ2-2; D gene uncertain. The germline V gene encodes CDR1 LGHDT and CDR2 YNNKEL (reference sequence). V was trimmed by 6 bases and J by 2 bases, leaving 10 bases between them. The CDR3 runs to 14 residues. This chain's CDR3 is CASRWRSNTGELFF. The DNA for the CDR3 is TGTGCCAGCAGATGGCGGAGTAACACCGGGGAGCTGTTTTTT.

The chain has TRBV13 and TRBJ2-1; 9 bases map to TRBD2. V shed 1 base, J shed 12 bases, and the junction held 1 base outside the gene matches. This CDR3 spans 12 amino acids. Germline CDR1 is PRHDT and CDR2 is FYEKMQ (reference sequence). The CDR3 nucleotides are TGTGCCAGCAGCTTAGAGGGACTAGCGCAGTTCTTC. It encodes CASSLEGLAQFF. The variable domain in full, completed from reference TRBV13 and TRBJ2-1, reads AAGVIQSPRHLIKEKRETATLKCYPIPRHDTVYWYQQGPGQDPQFLISFYEKMQSDKGSIPDRFSAQQFSDYHSELNMSSLELGDSALYFCASSLEGLAQFFGPGTRLTVL.

The chain employs TRBV19 and TRBJ2-2; TRBD2 aligns across 8 bases. This CDR3 is 16 amino acids long. Germline lookup yields CDR1 LNHDA and CDR2 SQIVND (reference sequence). The trim removed 6 bases at V and 2 bases at J, leaving 8 bases unmatched. In DNA, the CDR3 is TGTGCCAGTAGGGGGAAGCTAGCGGGTAACACCGGGGAGCTGTTTTTT. It specifies CASRGKLAGNTGELFF.

The chain uses TRBV14 and TRBJ1-5; no reliable D call. Germline V gene sequence: CDR1 SGHDN, CDR2 FVKESK. Trimming took off 0 bases at V and 0 bases at J, with 12 bases between the two ends. The CDR3 length is 17 residues. As DNA, the CDR3 is TGTGCCAGCAGCCAAGAATGCGTGAGTTATAGCAATCAGCCCCAGCATTTT. Amino acid sequence: CASSQECVSYSNQPQHF.

The chain couples TRBV4-1 to TRBJ2-1, with TRBD2 matching over 7 bases. V was clipped by 3 bases and J by 9 bases; unmatched bases: 2. Germline CDR1 is MGHRA and CDR2 is YSYEKL. The CDR3 is made up of 12 amino acids. CDR3 sequence: CASSQGGGEQFF. The CDR3 DNA reads TGCGCCAGCAGCCAGGGGGGGGGTGAGCAGTTCTTC.

J is TRBJ2-2 and V is TRBV11-2, with 8 bases identical to TRBD1. The junction had 5 bases not matched to a gene; V was cut back by 5 bases and J by 0 bases. Germline assignment: CDR1 SGHAT and CDR2 FQNNGV. The CDR3 has 16 amino acids. CDR3 loop: CASSHRTGPNTGELFF. The CDR3 DNA reads as TGTGCCAGCAGCCACAGGACAGGGCCGAACACCGGGGAGCTGTTTTTT.

The V gene is TRBV28, the J gene TRBJ2-5; 9 nucleotides line up with TRBD2. The CDR3 runs 18 residues. The V gene end was trimmed by 3 bases and the J gene end by 5 bases; junction bases not matched to a gene: 16. Germline-derived CDR1 and CDR2 are MDHEN and SYDVKM. Written as DNA, the CDR3 is TGTGCCAGCAGTTTTCCGTCCGTTGGCGGGAGGGCCCGGGAGACCCAGTACTTC. This gives the protein CASSFPSVGGRARETQYF.

The genes are TRBV5-1 and TRBJ2-5, with D possibly TRBD2 on 5 matching bases. Per the germline V gene, CDR1 is SGHRS and CDR2 is YFSETQ. V dropped 9 bases and J dropped 5 bases, with 11 bases sitting between them. CDR3 length: 11 amino acids. The CDR3 sequence is CATTTGETQYF. The CDR3 DNA follows: TGCGCCACCACGACGGGGGAGACCCAGTACTTC. The full variable domain, completed using reference TRBV5-1 and TRBJ2-5, is KAGVTQTPRYLIKTRGQQVTLSCSPISGHRSVSWYQQTPGQGLQFLFEYFSETQRNKGNFPGRFSGRQFSNSRSEMNVSTLELGDSALYLCATTTGETQYFGPGTRLLVL.

The chain links TRBV29-1 to TRBJ2-7, with 7 positions matching TRBD1. V trimming: 0 bases; J trimming: 0 bases; junction bases outside the gene matches: 5. Germline assignment: CDR1 SQVTM and CDR2 ANQGSEA. The CDR3 is 15 amino acids. The CDR3 bases are TGCAGCGTTGAAGATCCAGGGGGTAGCTCCTACGAGCAGTACTTC. This gives the protein CSVEDPGGSSYEQYF.

The chain uses TRBV15 and TRBJ2-1; maybe TRBD1 (6 bases). The CDR3 is 14 residues long. Trimming left V 1 base short and J 7 bases short, with 11 bases between. Germline values: CDR1 LNHNV, CDR2 YYDKDF (reference sequence). The CDR3 spells CATSRGQVENEQFF. For the CDR3, the DNA is TGTGCCACCAGCAGAGGACAGGTCGAGAATGAGCAGTTCTTC.

The rearrangement uses TRBV7-9 and TRBJ2-3; D is unresolved. The ends were cut back, 5 bases at V and 4 bases at J, with 10 bases in the middle. The length of the CDR3 is 13 residues. Germline lookup yields CDR1 SEHNR and CDR2 FQNEAQ (reference sequence). The CDR3 DNA sequence: TGTGCCAGCAGCCCCGCCTTAGCAGATACGCAGTATTTT. Translating it yields CASSPALADTQYF.

The gene calls are TRBV29-1 and TRBJ1-4, with 7 bases identical to TRBD1. The CDR3 sequence is 14 residues long. Germline V gene sequence: CDR1 SQVTM, CDR2 ANQGSEA. The V and J ends lost 1 base and 4 bases, in that order; junction bases with no gene match: 3. In nucleotides, the CDR3 is TGCAGCGTTGAAGGGGACAGTTATAATGAAAAACTGTTTTTT. This codes for CSVEGDSYNEKLFF.

The chain has TRBV24-1 and TRBJ1-2, with a weak D call TRBD1 (5 bases). Between the trimmed V and J ends, which lost 8 bases and 1 base, there was a span of 7 bases. From germline, CDR1 is KGHDR and CDR2 SFDVKD. The CDR3 sequence is 12 residues long. The CDR3 bases are TGTGCCACCACCGGGGGTAACTATGGCTACACCTTC. It encodes CATTGGNYGYTF.

The chain has TRBV5-5 and TRBJ1-5; 7 bases agree with TRBD1. CDR1 is SGHKS and CDR2 is YYEKEE in the germline V gene (reference sequence). The length of the CDR3 is 17 residues. After removal of 1 base from V and 3 bases from J, the junction contained 10 bases not matched to a gene. CDR3 protein: CASSLYTSTGVNQPQHF. The CDR3 DNA is TGTGCCAGCAGCTTGTATACCTCAACAGGGGTCAATCAGCCCCAGCATTTT.

V usage is TRBV3-1 (or the pseudogene TRBV3-2) and J usage is TRBJ2-3, with a weak D call TRBD2 (5 bases). The CDR3 runs to 20 residues. The V gene's germline CDR1 is LGHDT and CDR2 YNNKEL (reference sequence). Trimming took off 2 bases at V and 0 bases at J, with 24 bases between the two ends. Here the CDR3 reads CASSQRLTTTETSSTDTQYF. Here the CDR3 DNA reads TGTGCCAGCAGCCAACGTTTGACGACTACCGAAACCTCTAGCACAGATACGCAGTATTTT.

The chain uses TRBV6-5 and TRBJ2-7; the D is unclear. Trimming left V 6 bases short and J 1 base short, with 4 bases between. The CDR3 extends over 11 amino acids. The V gene's germline CDR1 is MNHEY and CDR2 SVGAGI. CDR3 sequence: CASSRSYEQYF. Here the CDR3 DNA reads TGTGCCAGCAGCCGTTCCTACGAGCAGTACTTC.

This clone was seen once. J is TRBJ1-2 and V is TRBV5-5, with 8 nucleotides matching TRBD1. The CDR3 consists of 14 residues. Germline CDR1 and CDR2: SGHKS and YYEKEE (reference sequence). After removal of 4 bases from V and 2 bases from J, the junction contained 4 bases not matched to a gene. The CDR3 reads CASSPQGGNYGYTF. The CDR3 DNA follows: TGTGCCAGCAGCCCACAGGGGGGAAACTATGGCTACACCTTC.